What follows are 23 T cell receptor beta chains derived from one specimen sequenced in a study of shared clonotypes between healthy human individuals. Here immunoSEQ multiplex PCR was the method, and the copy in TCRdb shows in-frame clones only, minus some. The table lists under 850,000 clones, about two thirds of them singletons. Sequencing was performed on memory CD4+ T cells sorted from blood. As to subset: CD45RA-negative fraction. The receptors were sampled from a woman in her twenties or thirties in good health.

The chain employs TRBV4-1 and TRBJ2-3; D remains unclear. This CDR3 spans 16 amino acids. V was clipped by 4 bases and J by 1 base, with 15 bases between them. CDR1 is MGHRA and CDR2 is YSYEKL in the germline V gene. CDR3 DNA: TGCGCCAGCAGCCCCACCCGGGTGAGCCGCACAGATACGCAGTATTTT. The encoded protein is CASSPTRVSRTDTQYF.

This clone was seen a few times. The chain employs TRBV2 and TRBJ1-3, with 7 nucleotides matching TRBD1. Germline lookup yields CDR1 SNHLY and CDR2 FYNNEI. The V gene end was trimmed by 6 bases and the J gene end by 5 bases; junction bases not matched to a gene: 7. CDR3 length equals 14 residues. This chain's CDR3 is CASRLTGDRNTIYF. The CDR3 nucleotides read TGTGCCAGCAGGCTCACAGGGGATAGAAACACCATATATTTT.

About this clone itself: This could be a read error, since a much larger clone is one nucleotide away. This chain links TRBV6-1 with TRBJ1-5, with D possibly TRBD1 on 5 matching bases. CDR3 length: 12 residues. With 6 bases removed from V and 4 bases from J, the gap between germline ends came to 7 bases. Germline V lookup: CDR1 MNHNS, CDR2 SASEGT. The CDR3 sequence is CASRWGNQPQHF. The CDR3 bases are TGTGCCAGCAGGTGGGGGAATCAGCCCCAGCATTTT.

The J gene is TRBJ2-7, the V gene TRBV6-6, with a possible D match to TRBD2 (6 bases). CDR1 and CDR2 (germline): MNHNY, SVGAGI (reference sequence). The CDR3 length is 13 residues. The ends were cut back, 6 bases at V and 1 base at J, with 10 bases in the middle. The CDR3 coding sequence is TGTGCCAGCAGCCCTAGCGTATCCTACGAGCAGTACTTC. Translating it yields CASSPSVSYEQYF.

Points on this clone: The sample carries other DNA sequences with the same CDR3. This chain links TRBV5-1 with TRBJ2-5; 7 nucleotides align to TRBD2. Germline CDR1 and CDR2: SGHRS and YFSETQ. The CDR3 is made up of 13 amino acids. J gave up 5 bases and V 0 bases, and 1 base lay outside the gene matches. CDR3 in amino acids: CASSLGGSETQYF. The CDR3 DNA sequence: TGCGCCAGCAGCTTGGGCGGGAGTGAGACCCAGTACTTC.

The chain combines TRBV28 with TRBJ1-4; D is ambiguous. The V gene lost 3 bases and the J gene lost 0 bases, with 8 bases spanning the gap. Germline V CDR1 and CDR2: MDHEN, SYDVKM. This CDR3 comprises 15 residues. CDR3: CASSLLIATNEKLFF. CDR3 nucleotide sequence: TGTGCCAGCAGTTTGCTCATTGCAACTAATGAAAAACTGTTTTTT.

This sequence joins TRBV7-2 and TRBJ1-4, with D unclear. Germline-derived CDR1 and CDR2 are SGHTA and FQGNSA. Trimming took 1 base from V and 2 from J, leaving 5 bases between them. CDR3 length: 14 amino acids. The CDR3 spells CASSLESTNEKLFF. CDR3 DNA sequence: TGTGCCAGCAGCTTAGAGTCCACTAATGAAAAACTGTTTTTT.

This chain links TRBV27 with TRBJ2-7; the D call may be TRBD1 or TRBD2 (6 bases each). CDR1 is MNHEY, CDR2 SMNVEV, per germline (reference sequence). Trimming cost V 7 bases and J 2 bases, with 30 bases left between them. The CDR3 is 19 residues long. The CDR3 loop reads CASIPLTGAGPLSAYEQYF. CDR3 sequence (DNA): TGTGCCAGCATCCCACTTACGGGGGCCGGGCCCCTTTCAGCCTACGAGCAGTACTTC.

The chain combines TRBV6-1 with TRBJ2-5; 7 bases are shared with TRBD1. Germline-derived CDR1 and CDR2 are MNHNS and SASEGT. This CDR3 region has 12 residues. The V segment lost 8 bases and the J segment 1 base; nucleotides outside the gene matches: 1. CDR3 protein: CASRTGQETQYF. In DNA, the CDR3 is TGTGCCAGCCGGACAGGCCAAGAGACCCAGTACTTC.

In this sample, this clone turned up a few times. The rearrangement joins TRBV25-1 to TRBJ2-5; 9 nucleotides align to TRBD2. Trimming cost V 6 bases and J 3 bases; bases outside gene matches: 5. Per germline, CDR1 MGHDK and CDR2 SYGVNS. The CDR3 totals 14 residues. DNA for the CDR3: TGTGCCAGCAGCGAGACTAGCGGAAAAGAGACCCAGTACTTC. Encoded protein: CASSETSGKETQYF.

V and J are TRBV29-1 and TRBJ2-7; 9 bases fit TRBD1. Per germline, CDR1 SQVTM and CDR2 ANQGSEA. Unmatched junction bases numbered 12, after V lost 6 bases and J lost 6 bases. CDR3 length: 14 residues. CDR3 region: CSVRPGQGSGEQYF. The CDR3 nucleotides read TGCAGCGTAAGACCGGGACAGGGATCCGGCGAGCAGTACTTC.

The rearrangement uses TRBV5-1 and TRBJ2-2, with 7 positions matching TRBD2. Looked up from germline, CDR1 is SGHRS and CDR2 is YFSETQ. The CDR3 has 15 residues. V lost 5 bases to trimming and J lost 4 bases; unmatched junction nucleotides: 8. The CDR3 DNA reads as TGCGCCAGCAGTGGGGCTAGCGGAACCACCGGGGAGCTGTTTTTT. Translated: CASSGASGTTGELFF.

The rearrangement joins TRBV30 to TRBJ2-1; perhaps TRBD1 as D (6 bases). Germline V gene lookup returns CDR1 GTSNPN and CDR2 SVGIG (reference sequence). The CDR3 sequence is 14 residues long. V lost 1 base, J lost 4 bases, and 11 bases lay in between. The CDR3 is CAWSEGQLYNEQFF. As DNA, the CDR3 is TGTGCCTGGAGTGAAGGACAGCTTTACAATGAGCAGTTCTTC. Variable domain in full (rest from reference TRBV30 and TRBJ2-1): SQTIHQWPATLVQPVGSPLSLECTVEGTSNPNLYWYRQAAGRGLQLLFYSVGIGQISSEVPQNLSASRPQDRQFILSSKKLLLSDSGFYLCAWSEGQLYNEQFFGPGTRLTVL.

The CDR3 here is CASWGTGVSGNTIYF. The CDR3, as DNA: TGCGCCAGCTGGGGGACAGGAGTATCTGGAAACACCATATATTTT. This chain connects TRBV10-2 to TRBJ1-3; 8 bases are a match to TRBD1. The length of the CDR3 is 15 residues. Per germline, CDR1 WSHSY and CDR2 SAAADI. J lost 1 base, V lost 8 bases, and 7 bases had no gene match.

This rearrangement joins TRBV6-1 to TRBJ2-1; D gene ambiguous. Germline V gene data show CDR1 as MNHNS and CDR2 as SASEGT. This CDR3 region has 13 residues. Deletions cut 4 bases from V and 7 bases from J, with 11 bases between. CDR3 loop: CASSGLIANEQFF. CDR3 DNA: TGTGCCAGCAGTGGGTTGATCGCGAATGAGCAGTTCTTC.

CDR3 residues: CASSLSNADSPGNTEAFF. CDR3 bases: TGTGCCAGCAGTTTATCTAACGCGGACAGTCCCGGAAACACTGAAGCTTTCTTT. The chain is built from TRBV27 and TRBJ1-1; perhaps TRBD1 as D (6 bases). Per the germline V gene, CDR1 is MNHEY and CDR2 is SMNVEV (reference sequence). The V end lost 0 bases, the J end lost 2 bases, and 19 bases lay between the germline ends. The CDR3 has 18 amino acids.

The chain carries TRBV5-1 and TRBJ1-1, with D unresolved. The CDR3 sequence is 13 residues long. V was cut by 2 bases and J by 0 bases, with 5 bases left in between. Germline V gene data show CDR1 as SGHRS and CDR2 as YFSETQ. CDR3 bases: TGCGCCAGCAGCTTCTATATGAACACTGAAGCTTTCTTT. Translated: CASSFYMNTEAFF.

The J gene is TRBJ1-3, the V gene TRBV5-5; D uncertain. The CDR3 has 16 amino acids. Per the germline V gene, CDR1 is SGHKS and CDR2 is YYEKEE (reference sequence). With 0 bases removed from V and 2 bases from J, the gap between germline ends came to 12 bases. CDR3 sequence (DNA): TGTGCCAGCAGCTTGGTGAGGGAATCCACTGGAAACACCATATATTTT. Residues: CASSLVRESTGNTIYF.

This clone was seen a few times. CDR3 residues: CATSSRGQGNYEQYF. CDR3 bases: TGTGCCACCAGCAGCAGGGGGCAAGGGAACTACGAGCAGTACTTC. This chain connects TRBV15 to TRBJ2-7, with 8 bases that match TRBD1. Unmatched junction bases numbered 7, after V lost 3 bases and J lost 3 bases. This CDR3 region has 15 residues. CDR1 and CDR2 from the germline V gene are LNHNV and YYDKDF (reference sequence).

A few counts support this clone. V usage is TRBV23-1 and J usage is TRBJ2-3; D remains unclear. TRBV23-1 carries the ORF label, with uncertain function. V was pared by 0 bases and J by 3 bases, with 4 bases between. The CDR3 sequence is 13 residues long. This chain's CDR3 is CASSQSVTDTQYF. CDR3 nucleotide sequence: TGCGCCAGCAGTCAATCGGTTACAGATACGCAGTATTTT.

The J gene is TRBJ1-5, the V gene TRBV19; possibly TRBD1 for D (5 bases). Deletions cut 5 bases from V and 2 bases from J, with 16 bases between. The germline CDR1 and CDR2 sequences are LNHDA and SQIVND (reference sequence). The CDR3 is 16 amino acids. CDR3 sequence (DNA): TGTGCCAGTAGTCCGGGACGGAGGGCGGGCAATCAGCCCCAGCATTTT. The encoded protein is CASSPGRRAGNQPQHF.

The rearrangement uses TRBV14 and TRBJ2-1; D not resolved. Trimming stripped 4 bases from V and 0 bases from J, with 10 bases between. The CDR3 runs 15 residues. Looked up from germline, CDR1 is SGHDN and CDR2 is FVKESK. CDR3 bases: TGTGCCAGCAGCCCCCGCAGCTTCTCCTACAATGAGCAGTTCTTC. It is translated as CASSPRSFSYNEQFF.

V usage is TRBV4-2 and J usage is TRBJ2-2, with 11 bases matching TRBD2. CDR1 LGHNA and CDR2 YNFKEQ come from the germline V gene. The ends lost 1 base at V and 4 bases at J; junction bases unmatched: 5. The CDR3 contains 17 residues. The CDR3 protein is CASSQAGTSGRTGELFF. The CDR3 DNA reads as TGTGCCAGCAGCCAAGCCGGGACTAGCGGCCGCACCGGGGAGCTGTTTTTT.